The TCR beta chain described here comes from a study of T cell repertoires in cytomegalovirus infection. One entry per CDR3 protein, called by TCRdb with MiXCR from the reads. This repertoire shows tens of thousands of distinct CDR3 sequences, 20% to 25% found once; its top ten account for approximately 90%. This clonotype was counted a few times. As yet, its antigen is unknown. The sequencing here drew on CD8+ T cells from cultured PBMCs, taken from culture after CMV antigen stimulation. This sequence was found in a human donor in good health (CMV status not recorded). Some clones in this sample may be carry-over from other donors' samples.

The CDR3 coding sequence is TGTGCCAGCAGCGTAGGACAGGGCGGCTATGGCTACACCTTC. This encodes CASSVGQGGYGYTF. V is TRBV7-9 and J is TRBJ1-2; the match to TRBD1 covers 8 bases. V lost 5 bases, J lost 4 bases, and 6 bases stayed unmatched. The CDR3 covers 14 residues. Germline V gene data show CDR1 as SEHNR and CDR2 as FQNEAQ (reference sequence).